In this sample, the clone carrying this T cell receptor (beta chain) turned up a few times. Antigen specificity is unknown. The data belong to a study of CD8 T cells in ankylosing spondylitis. Study-wide results and limits: About 8 highly homologous variants made up a TCR beta motif, and this motif appeared characteristic of ankylosing spondylitis blood.

One entry per CDR3 protein, called by TCRdb with MiXCR from the 5' RACE reads. This sample has 700,000 or so distinct CDR3 sequences; roughly 19% occur once, and the top ten carry around a fifth. Germline loops: CDR1 SQVTM, CDR2 ANQGSEA. V lost 7 bases and J 4 bases, leaving 16 bases between the germline ends. The CDR3 is made up of 13 amino acids. The sequenced sample was blood, either unsorted or a sorted T cell fraction (not recorded which). The chain recombines TRBV29-1 with TRBJ1-1, with D possibly matching TRBD1 (5 bases). The clonotype originates from a male donor with ankylosing spondylitis. The CDR3 is CSGEQADGTEAFF. CDR3 DNA: TGCAGCGGGGAACAGGCTGACGGCACTGAAGCTTTCTTT. Looking up the rest from reference TRBV29-1 and TRBJ1-1 gives the full variable domain: SAVISQKPSRDICQRGTSLTIQCQVDSQVTMMFWYRQQPGQSLTLIATANQGSEATYESGFVIDKFPISRPNLTFSTLTVSNMSPEDSSIYLCSGEQADGTEAFFGQGTRLTVV.